This TCR beta chain was captured in a study of T cells after yellow fever vaccination. The study's findings and limits: Abundant clonotypes from the bulk population could have been carried over as contaminants into FACS-sorted repertoires.

Germline V gene lookup returns CDR1 SQVTM and CDR2 ANQGSEA. Between the trimmed V and J ends, which lost 4 bases and 4 bases, there was a span of 11 bases. The CDR3 consists of 13 residues. One entry per CDR3 protein results from TCRdb running MiXCR on the 5' RACE reads. The sample consists of more than 200,000 distinct CDR3 sequences, roughly 4% of them appearing once. This clonotype was seen ten or more times. Its antigen is unidentified. This chain uses TRBV29-1 with TRBJ1-5; no definite D call. This clonotype was sampled from a man aged 18-30 years who received the YFV17D yellow fever vaccine. The sequences come from PBMCs, collected 15 days after the yellow fever booster vaccination. This CDR3 is CSVGLESNQPQHF. Written as DNA, the CDR3 is TGCAGCGTTGGGTTAGAGTCTAATCAGCCCCAGCATTTT.